These 21 T cell receptor beta chains originate from one sample sequenced in a study of blood T cell repertoires in COVID-19 (dated by TCRdb to the early 2020s). Library prep was done by the immunoSEQ multiplex PCR assay. TCRdb carries this immuneACCESS record with in-frame sequences only. Its versions omit some clonotypes, under half of them owing to an unresolved V gene in the studies checked, with the rest unexplained. Across this sample there are about 110,000 clones, with roughly 85% seen only once. The ten largest clones add up to approximately 5% of the sample. Sequences were obtained from peripheral blood. Receptor source: a human donor in a cohort sampled during active COVID-19.

This clone was found a few times. The CDR3 sequence is CASSRQANSPLHF. The DNA of the CDR3 is TGTGCCAGTAGTCGGCAGGCGAATTCACCCCTCCACTTT. The rearrangement uses TRBV19 and TRBJ1-6; D call uncertain. This CDR3 has 13 residues. Trimming took off 5 bases at V and 7 bases at J, with 9 bases between the two ends. The germline CDR1 and CDR2 sequences are LNHDA and SQIVND (reference sequence).

The genes are TRBV30 and TRBJ1-1; D gene ambiguous. V shed 3 bases and J shed 5 bases, with 10 bases lying between them. This CDR3 is 12 amino acids long. Per the germline V gene, CDR1 is GTSNPN and CDR2 is SVGIG (reference sequence). The CDR3 DNA reads as TGTGCCTGGAGACCTGAGGGAACTGAAGCTTTCTTT. Translation: CAWRPEGTEAFF.

The chain combines TRBV3-1 (or the pseudogene TRBV3-2) with TRBJ2-7, with D tentatively TRBD2 (7 bases). CDR3 length equals 14 residues. CDR1 and CDR2 (germline): LGHDT, YNNKEL (reference sequence). The V end lost 1 base, the J end lost 6 bases, and 13 bases lay between the germline ends. The DNA of the CDR3 is TGTGCCAGCAGCCAAGCGGGGGGCTGGGGCGAGCAGTACTTC. Its translation is CASSQAGGWGEQYF.

This clone was observed once. The V gene is TRBV6-5, the J gene TRBJ1-6; maybe TRBD1 (5 bases). V shed 5 bases and J shed 5 bases, with 10 bases lying between them. CDR3 size: 14 residues. CDR1 and CDR2 from the germline V gene are MNHEY and SVGAGI. CDR3 in DNA: TGTGCCAGCAGTACGGGGGTCCATAATTCACCCCTCCACTTT. It translates to CASSTGVHNSPLHF.

This rearrangement joins TRBV5-4 to TRBJ2-1, with a possible D match to TRBD1 (6 bases). Trimming took 0 bases from V and 8 from J, leaving 9 bases between them. The germline V gene has CDR1 SGHNT and CDR2 YYREEE (reference sequence). There are 13 residues in the CDR3. The CDR3 loop is CASSLAGADEQFF. In DNA form, the CDR3 reads TGTGCCAGCAGCTTGGCAGGGGCTGATGAGCAGTTCTTC.

The chain combines TRBV7-3 with TRBJ2-5, with 13 bases matching TRBD2. V shed 5 bases and J 7 bases; nucleotides not matched to a gene: 7. Germline lookup yields CDR1 SGHTA and CDR2 FQGTGA. This CDR3 has 15 residues. The CDR3 here is CASSPTSGGRGTQYF. The CDR3 DNA follows: TGTGCCAGCAGCCCGACTAGCGGGGGGAGAGGGACCCAGTACTTC.

This clone was seen a single time. The chain joins TRBV9 to TRBJ2-2; D perhaps matches TRBD1 (6 bases). Germline V gene lookup returns CDR1 SGDLS and CDR2 YYNGEE. The V gene lost 0 bases and the J gene lost 0 bases, with 9 bases spanning the gap. CDR3 size: 16 residues. CDR3 DNA sequence: TGTGCCAGCAGCGTAGCTGAGGGGGCGAACACCGGGGAGCTGTTTTTT. Translation gives CASSVAEGANTGELFF.

The V gene is TRBV11-2, the J gene TRBJ2-7, with TRBD2 identical over 15 bases. In germline, CDR1 is SGHAT, CDR2 FQNNGV. The CDR3 totals 16 residues. Germline trimming cut 6 bases from V and 1 base from J; bases unmatched to any gene: 4. Here the CDR3 DNA reads TGTGCCAGCAGTCTCGGGACTAGCGGGAGGTCCTACGAGCAGTACTTC. Translating it yields CASSLGTSGRSYEQYF.

This clone was seen at least ten times. V usage is TRBV7-9 and J usage is TRBJ1-6; D perhaps matches TRBD1 (6 bases). The CDR3 totals 15 residues. Trimming left V 5 bases short and J 6 bases short, with 14 bases between. CDR1 and CDR2 from the germline V gene are SEHNR and FQNEAQ (reference sequence). CDR3 sequence (DNA): TGTGCCAGCAGCCCAGCGACAGGCTCTAATTCACCCCTCCACTTT. This sequence encodes CASSPATGSNSPLHF.

The CDR3 DNA follows: TGTGCCAGCAGTGCGGGATCCTCCTACAATGAGCAGTTCTTC. As protein: CASSAGSSYNEQFF. The J gene is TRBJ2-1, the V gene TRBV28, with D maybe TRBD2 (6 bases). V lost 5 bases and J 0 bases, leaving 8 bases between the germline ends. This CDR3 has 14 amino acids. Germline V CDR1 and CDR2: MDHEN, SYDVKM. The complete variable domain, with remaining parts taken from reference TRBV28 and TRBJ2-1, reads DVKVTQSSRYLVKRTGEKVFLECVQDMDHENMFWYRQDPGLGLRLIYFSYDVKMKEKGDIPEGYSVSREKKERFSLILESASTNQTSMYLCASSAGSSYNEQFFGPGTRLTVL.

In its sample, this clone was seen once. The chain joins TRBV7-3 to TRBJ2-5, with 12 bases that match TRBD2. CDR3 length: 16 residues. Trimming removed 3 bases from V and 4 bases from J; junction bases left unmatched: 6. Looked up from germline, CDR1 is SGHTA and CDR2 is FQGTGA. The CDR3 protein is CASSFGSTSGRETQYF. The DNA for the CDR3 is TGTGCCAGCAGCTTTGGTTCGACTAGCGGGAGAGAGACCCAGTACTTC.

This clone was counted a single time. Here the CDR3 DNA reads TGCGCCAGTTCACAGGGGGCGAGCACCGGGGAGCTGTTTTTT. Its translation is CASSQGASTGELFF. The J gene is TRBJ2-2, the V gene TRBV10-2, with 9 bases matching TRBD1. This CDR3 comprises 14 residues. Germline assignment: CDR1 WSHSY and CDR2 SAAADI. After removal of 9 bases from V and 4 bases from J, the junction contained 6 bases not matched to a gene.

For the CDR3, the DNA is TGTGCCAGCAGCCTGGGACTAGATAACAATGAGCAGTTCTTC. Protein: CASSLGLDNNEQFF. This sequence joins TRBV3-1 (or the pseudogene TRBV3-2) and TRBJ2-1; 8 positions agree with TRBD2. CDR3 length: 14 residues. CDR1 and CDR2 from the germline V gene are LGHDT and YNNKEL (reference sequence). Trimming cost V 4 bases and J 5 bases; bases outside gene matches: 4.

The CDR3 bases are TGTGCCAGCATCCTCACGGGGGCGAACACCGGGGAGCTGTTTTTT. Translating gives CASILTGANTGELFF. The chain uses TRBV7-2 and TRBJ2-2, with a tentative D call TRBD2 (6 bases). This CDR3 is built from 15 residues. Germline loops: CDR1 SGHTA, CDR2 FQGNSA. Trimming took off 7 bases at V and 0 bases at J, with 12 bases between the two ends.

This clone was seen once. The chain's CDR3 is CASSTRGFAGELFF. The CDR3 nucleotides read TGTGCCAGCAGCACCAGGGGGTTTGCCGGGGAGCTGTTTTTT. The chain has TRBV7-9 and TRBJ2-2; 7 positions agree with TRBD1. The J segment lost 6 bases and the V segment lost 5 bases, leaving 6 bases of the junction unmatched. Germline V gene data show CDR1 as SEHNR and CDR2 as FQNEAQ (reference sequence). The CDR3 is 14 residues long.

V is TRBV19 and J is TRBJ1-2; 7 nucleotides line up with TRBD1. Germline V gene data show CDR1 as LNHDA and CDR2 as SQIVND (reference sequence). After removal of 4 bases from V and 6 bases from J, the junction contained 8 bases not matched to a gene. This CDR3 has 14 amino acids. For the CDR3, the DNA is TGTGCCAGTAGTAGCGACAGGGAGTTACATGGCTACACCTTC. Its protein is CASSSDRELHGYTF.

This clone turned up a few times. The CDR3 protein is CASSQQNTGANVLTF. The DNA of the CDR3 is TGCGCCAGCAGCCAACAGAATACTGGGGCCAACGTCCTGACTTTC. The chain uses TRBV4-3 and TRBJ2-6; D is unresolved. Germline assignment: CDR1 LGHNA and CDR2 YSLEER. The CDR3 runs to 15 residues. V was pared by 2 bases and J by 2 bases, with 7 bases between.

The V gene is TRBV3-1 (or the pseudogene TRBV3-2), the J gene TRBJ2-7; 11 nucleotides agree with TRBD2. This CDR3 comprises 17 residues. Germline V lookup: CDR1 LGHDT, CDR2 YNNKEL (reference sequence). The J segment lost 6 bases and the V segment lost 1 base, leaving 11 bases of the junction unmatched. CDR3: CASSQGVSGRASSEQYF. CDR3 coding DNA: TGTGCCAGCAGCCAAGGAGTTAGCGGGAGGGCCTCCAGCGAGCAGTACTTC.

There are a few counts of this clone. The genes are TRBV5-1 and TRBJ1-1, with 8 bases lining up with TRBD1. Germline trimming cut 2 bases from V and 1 base from J; bases unmatched to any gene: 7. The length of the CDR3 is 16 residues. Germline V gene lookup returns CDR1 SGHRS and CDR2 YFSETQ. CDR3 amino acids: CASSLRTGRPNTEAFF. In nucleotides, the CDR3 is TGCGCCAGCAGCTTACGGACAGGGAGGCCGAACACTGAAGCTTTCTTT.

The genes are TRBV19 and TRBJ1-2; 7 bases align to TRBD1. J lost 3 bases, V lost 6 bases, and 13 bases had no gene match. The germline gives CDR1 LNHDA, CDR2 SQIVND (reference sequence). The CDR3 is made up of 16 amino acids. The CDR3 is CASSLPGQWDYYGYTF. The CDR3 coding sequence is TGTGCCAGTAGCTTACCGGGACAGTGGGACTACTATGGCTACACCTTC.

The chain carries TRBV18 and TRBJ1-2, with a weak D call TRBD1 (6 bases). CDR1 KGHSH and CDR2 LQKENI come from the germline V gene. The V and J ends lost 0 bases and 8 bases respectively, with 16 bases between them. The length of the CDR3 is 15 residues. The CDR3 region is CASSPPNQGFTGYTF. CDR3 in DNA: TGTGCCAGCTCACCACCGAACCAGGGGTTTACCGGCTACACCTTC.